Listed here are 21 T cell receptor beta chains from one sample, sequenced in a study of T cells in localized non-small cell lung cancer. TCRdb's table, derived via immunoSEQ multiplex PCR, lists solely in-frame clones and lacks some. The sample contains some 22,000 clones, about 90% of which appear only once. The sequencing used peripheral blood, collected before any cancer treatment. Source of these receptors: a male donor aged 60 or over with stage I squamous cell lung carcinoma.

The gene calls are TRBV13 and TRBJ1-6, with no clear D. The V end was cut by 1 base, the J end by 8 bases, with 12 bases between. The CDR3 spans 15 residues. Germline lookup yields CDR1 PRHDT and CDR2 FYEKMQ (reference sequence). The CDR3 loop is CASSLARGSDSPLHF. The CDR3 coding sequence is TGTGCCAGCAGCTTAGCAAGAGGCTCCGATTCACCCCTCCACTTT. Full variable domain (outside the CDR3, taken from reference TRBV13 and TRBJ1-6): AAGVIQSPRHLIKEKRETATLKCYPIPRHDTVYWYQQGPGQDPQFLISFYEKMQSDKGSIPDRFSAQQFSDYHSELNMSSLELGDSALYFCASSLARGSDSPLHFGNGTRLTVT.

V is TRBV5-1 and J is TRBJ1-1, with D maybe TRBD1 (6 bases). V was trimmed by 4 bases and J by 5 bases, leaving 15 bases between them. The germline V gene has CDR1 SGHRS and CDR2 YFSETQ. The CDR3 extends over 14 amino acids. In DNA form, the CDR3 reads TGCGCCAGCAGCAGTCGACAGGTTGGAACTGAAGCTTTCTTT. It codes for CASSSRQVGTEAFF.

CDR3 sequence reads: CASSVGQGVDTQYF. In nucleotides, the CDR3 is TGCGCCAGCAGCGTCGGACAGGGAGTAGATACGCAGTATTTT. V is TRBV5-1 and J is TRBJ2-3; 8 bases fit TRBD1. This CDR3 has 14 residues. Trimming took 4 bases from V and 5 from J; bases not matched to a gene: 6. Germline-derived CDR1 and CDR2 are SGHRS and YFSETQ.

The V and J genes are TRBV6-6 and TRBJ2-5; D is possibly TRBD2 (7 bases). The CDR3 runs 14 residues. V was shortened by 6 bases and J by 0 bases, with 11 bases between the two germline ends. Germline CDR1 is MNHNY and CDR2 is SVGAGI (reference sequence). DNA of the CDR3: TGTGCCAGCAGAAGGGGGGGATACCAAGAGACCCAGTACTTC. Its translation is CASRRGGYQETQYF.

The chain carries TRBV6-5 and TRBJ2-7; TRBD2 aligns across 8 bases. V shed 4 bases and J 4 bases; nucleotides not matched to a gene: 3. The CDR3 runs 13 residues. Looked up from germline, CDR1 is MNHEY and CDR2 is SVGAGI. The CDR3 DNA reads TGTGCCAGCAGTTTCGGGAGGGCATACGAGCAGTACTTC. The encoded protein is CASSFGRAYEQYF.

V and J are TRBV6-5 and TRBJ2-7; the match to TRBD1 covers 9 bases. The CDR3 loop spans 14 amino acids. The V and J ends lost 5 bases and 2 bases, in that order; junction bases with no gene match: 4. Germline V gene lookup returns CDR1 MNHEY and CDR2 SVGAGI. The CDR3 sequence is CASSTGQGAYEQYF. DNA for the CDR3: TGTGCCAGCAGTACGGGACAGGGAGCCTACGAGCAGTACTTC.

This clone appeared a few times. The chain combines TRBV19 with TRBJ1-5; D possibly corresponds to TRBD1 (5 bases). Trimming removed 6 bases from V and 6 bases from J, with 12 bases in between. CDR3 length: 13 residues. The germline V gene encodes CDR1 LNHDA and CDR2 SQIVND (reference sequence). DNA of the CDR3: TGTGCCAGTAGACGACAGTCGGGTCAGCCCCAGCATTTT. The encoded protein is CASRRQSGQPQHF.

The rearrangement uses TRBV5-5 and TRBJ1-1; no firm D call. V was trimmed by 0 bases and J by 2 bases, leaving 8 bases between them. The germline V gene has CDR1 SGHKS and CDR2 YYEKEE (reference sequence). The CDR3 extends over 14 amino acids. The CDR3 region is CASSLGTANTEAFF. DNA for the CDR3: TGTGCCAGCAGCTTGGGAACAGCCAACACTGAAGCTTTCTTT.

The CDR3 DNA sequence: TGTGCCAGCAGCTTACAGGGAGGAGTCACTGAAGCTTTCTTT. Amino acid sequence: CASSLQGGVTEAFF. This rearrangement joins TRBV7-2 to TRBJ1-1; weak D call: TRBD1 (5 bases). The CDR3 is 14 amino acids. V was trimmed by 2 bases and J by 4 bases, leaving 11 bases between them. CDR1 SGHTA and CDR2 FQGNSA come from the germline V gene.

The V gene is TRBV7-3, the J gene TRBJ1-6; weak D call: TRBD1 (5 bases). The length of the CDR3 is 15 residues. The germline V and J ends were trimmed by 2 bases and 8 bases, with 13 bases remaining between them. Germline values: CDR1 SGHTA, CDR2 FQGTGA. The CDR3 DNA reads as TGTGCCAGCAGCTTAGAGTCAGGGCAGGATTCACCCCTCCACTTT. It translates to CASSLESGQDSPLHF.

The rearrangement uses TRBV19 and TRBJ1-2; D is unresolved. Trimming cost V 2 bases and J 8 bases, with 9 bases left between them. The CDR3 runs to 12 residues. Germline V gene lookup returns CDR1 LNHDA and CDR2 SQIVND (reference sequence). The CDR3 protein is CASSIIGRGYTF. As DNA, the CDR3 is TGTGCCAGTAGTATAATCGGACGGGGCTACACCTTC.

Here the CDR3 reads CASSSTATNEKLFF. The CDR3 DNA reads TGCGCCAGCAGCTCCACGGCAACTAATGAAAAACTGTTTTTT. J is TRBJ1-4 and V is TRBV5-1; D gene uncertain. The CDR3 loop spans 14 amino acids. The V gene lost 3 bases and the J gene lost 0 bases, with 6 bases spanning the gap. Per the germline V gene, CDR1 is SGHRS and CDR2 is YFSETQ.

The chain's CDR3 is CAWSVFPRRSPAGGTDTQYF. CDR3 sequence (DNA): TGTGCCTGGAGTGTATTCCCGCGGCGTTCCCCAGCGGGAGGGACAGATACGCAGTATTTT. V gene TRBV30 combines with J gene TRBJ2-3, with 10 positions matching TRBD2. The CDR3 runs 20 residues. V lost 0 bases to trimming and J lost 3 bases; unmatched junction nucleotides: 18. CDR1 and CDR2 (germline): GTSNPN, SVGIG (reference sequence). Based on the CDR3 plus reference TRBV30 and TRBJ2-3, the full variable domain is SQTIHQWPATLVQPVGSPLSLECTVEGTSNPNLYWYRQAAGRGLQLLFYSVGIGQISSEVPQNLSASRPQDRQFILSSKKLLLSDSGFYLCAWSVFPRRSPAGGTDTQYFGPGTRLTVL.

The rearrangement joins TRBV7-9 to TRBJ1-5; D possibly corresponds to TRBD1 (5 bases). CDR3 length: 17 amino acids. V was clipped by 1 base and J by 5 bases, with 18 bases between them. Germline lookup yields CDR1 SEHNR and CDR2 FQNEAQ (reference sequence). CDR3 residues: CASSLVDGGAGYQPQHF. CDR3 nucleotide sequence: TGTGCCAGCAGCTTAGTCGATGGAGGGGCAGGGTATCAGCCCCAGCATTTT.

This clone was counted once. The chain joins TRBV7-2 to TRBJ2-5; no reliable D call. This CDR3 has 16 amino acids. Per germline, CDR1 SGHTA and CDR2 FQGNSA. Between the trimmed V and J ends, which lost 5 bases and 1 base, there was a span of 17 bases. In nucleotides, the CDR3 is TGTGCCAGCAGCCCCCCCCCGGGTCTCGCCCAAGAGACCCAGTACTTC. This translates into CASSPPPGLAQETQYF.

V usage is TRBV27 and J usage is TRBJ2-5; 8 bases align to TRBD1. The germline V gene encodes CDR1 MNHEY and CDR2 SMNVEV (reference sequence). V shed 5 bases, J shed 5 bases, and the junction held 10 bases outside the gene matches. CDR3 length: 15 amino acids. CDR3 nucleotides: TGTGCCAGCAGTCACTGGACAGGGCTTGGGGAGACCCAGTACTTC. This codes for CASSHWTGLGETQYF.

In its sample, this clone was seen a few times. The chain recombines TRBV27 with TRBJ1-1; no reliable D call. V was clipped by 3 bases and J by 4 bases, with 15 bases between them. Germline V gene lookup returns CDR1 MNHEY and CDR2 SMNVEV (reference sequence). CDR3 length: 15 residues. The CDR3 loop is CASSFYSKRFTEAFF. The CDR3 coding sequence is TGTGCCAGCAGTTTTTACAGTAAGCGTTTCACTGAAGCTTTCTTT.

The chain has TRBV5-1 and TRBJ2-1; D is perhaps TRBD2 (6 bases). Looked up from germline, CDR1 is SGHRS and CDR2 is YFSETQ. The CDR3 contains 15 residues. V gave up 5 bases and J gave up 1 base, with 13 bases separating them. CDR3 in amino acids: CASRFSGGSYNEQFF. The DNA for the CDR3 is TGCGCCAGCAGATTTAGTGGGGGGTCCTACAATGAGCAGTTCTTC. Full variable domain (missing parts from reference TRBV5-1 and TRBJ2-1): KAGVTQTPRYLIKTRGQQVTLSCSPISGHRSVSWYQQTPGQGLQFLFEYFSETQRNKGNFPGRFSGRQFSNSRSEMNVSTLELGDSALYLCASRFSGGSYNEQFFGPGTRLTVL.

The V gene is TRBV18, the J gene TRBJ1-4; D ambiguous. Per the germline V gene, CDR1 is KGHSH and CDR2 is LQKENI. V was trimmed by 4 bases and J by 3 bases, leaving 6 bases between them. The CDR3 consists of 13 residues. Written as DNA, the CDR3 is TGTGCCAGCTCACAGTCCTCTAATGAAAAACTGTTTTTT. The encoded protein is CASSQSSNEKLFF.

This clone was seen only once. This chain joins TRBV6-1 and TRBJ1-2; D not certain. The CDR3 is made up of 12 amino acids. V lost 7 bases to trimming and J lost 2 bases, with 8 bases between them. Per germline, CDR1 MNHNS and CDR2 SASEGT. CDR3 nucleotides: TGTGCCAGCACACCGGGAAACTATGGCTACACCTTC. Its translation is CASTPGNYGYTF.

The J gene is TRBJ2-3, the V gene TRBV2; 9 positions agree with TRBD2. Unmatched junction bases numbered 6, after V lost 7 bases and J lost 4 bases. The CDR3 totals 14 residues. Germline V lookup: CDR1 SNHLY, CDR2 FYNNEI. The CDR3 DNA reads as TGTGCCAGCAACTGGGCGGGGGGGGCAGATACGCAGTATTTT. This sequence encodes CASNWAGGADTQYF.